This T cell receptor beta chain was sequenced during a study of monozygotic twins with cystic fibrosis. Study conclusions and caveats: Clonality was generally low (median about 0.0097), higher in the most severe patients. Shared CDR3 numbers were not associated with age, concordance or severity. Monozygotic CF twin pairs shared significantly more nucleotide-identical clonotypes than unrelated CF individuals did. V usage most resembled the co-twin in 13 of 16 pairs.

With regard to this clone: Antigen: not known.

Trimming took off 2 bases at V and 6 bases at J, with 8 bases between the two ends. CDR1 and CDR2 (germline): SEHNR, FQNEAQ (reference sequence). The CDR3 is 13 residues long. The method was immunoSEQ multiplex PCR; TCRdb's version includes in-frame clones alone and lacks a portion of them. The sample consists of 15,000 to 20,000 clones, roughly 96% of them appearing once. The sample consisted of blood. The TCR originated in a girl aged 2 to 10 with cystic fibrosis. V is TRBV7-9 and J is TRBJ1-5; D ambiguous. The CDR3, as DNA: TGTGCCAGCAGCTTACTAGAGGGTCAGCCCCAGCATTTT. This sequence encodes CASSLLEGQPQHF.